The T cell receptor beta chain described here comes from a study of Ad26.COV2.S vaccination and SARS-CoV-2 variants (dated by TCRdb to about 2021). Notes on the research overall: Vaccine-arm donors came from COV1001, a multicentre, randomized, double-blind, placebo-controlled phase I-IIa trial of Ad26.COV2.S in healthy adults. Dosing of Ad26.COV2.S was intramuscular, at either 5x10^10 or 1x10^11 viral particles, delivered as one shot or as two shots spaced 56 days apart. Sequencing of the TCRbeta repertoire served to evaluate the specificity and breadth of SARS-CoV-2-reactive T cell receptors following Ad26.COV2.S vaccination. The TCR-sequenced set comprised approximately 32 samples: approximately 20 Ad26.COV2.S vaccine recipients, 5 placebo recipients and 8 SARS-CoV-2 convalescent individuals. Participants in the trial were split at random into five groups of five each, receiving low-dose or high-dose Ad26.COV2.S once or twice, or else placebo on both occasions. Throughout the experiments and outcome assessment, investigators stayed blinded to trial group allocation.

The sample's treatment or condition label, decoded: 15 to 20 received Ad26.COV2.S at low or high dose, single or two shots; about five received placebo; per-sample allocation not given. For vaccine and placebo recipients, repertoires were sequenced using samples collected on day 63 after the first injection. Cohort 1b enrolled roughly 25 adults aged 18-55 years at a single site in Boston, USA, between 29 July and 7 August 2020. Ad26.COV2.S was a replication-incompetent adenovirus type 26 vector expressing a prefusion-stabilized SARS-CoV-2 spike protein from the original Wuhan strain. Its CDR3 holds 16 amino acids, cysteine through phenylalanine. The only DNA kept is the CDR3, 48 bases in frame from the first base. CDR1 and CDR2 are read off the germline V gene as SGHTA and FQGNSA. Trimming removed 5 bases from V and 1 base from J; the gene matches leave 9 bases unexplained. The immunoSEQ Assay was the method used to sequence TCRbeta CDR3 regions. After extraction, genomic DNA underwent amplification by bias-controlled multiplex PCR, followed by high-throughput sequencing. Per the source publication's procedure: Collapsing and filtering of sequences were performed to quantify the absolute abundance of each unique TCRbeta CDR3 region. T cell fraction was estimated by normalization of TCRbeta template counts to usable DNA, with usable DNA being measured through amplification of reference genes present in all nucleated cells. Repertoire TCRs were annotated as SARS-CoV-2-specific when V gene, CDR3 amino acid sequence and J gene were exactly matched to a known reactive TCR set. The reference SARS-CoV-2 TCR set was derived from MIRA and filtered for enrichment in COVID-19-positive ImmuneCODE repertoires, a step that removed public or cross-reactive TCRs. Using the MIRA antigens, annotated TCRs were further analysed by specific ORF or by position within an ORF. Depth was the summed frequency of annotated unique rearrangements, while breadth was defined as annotated unique rearrangements over total unique productive rearrangements. Two-sided Wilcoxon rank-sum tests were applied when comparing TCR breadth between groups. The immuneACCESS repertoire file appears here via TCRdb, limited to in-frame rearrangements. These files lack a portion of the clones; in checked studies, under half of the deficit traces to unresolved V genes, and the cause of the others is not known. V and J calls and clone size are as listed in that table; D and trimming were resolved from the DNA. The sample profile shows about 420,000 clones; around 87% of them were found once. The ten largest make up 3.5% to 4% of the sample.

On this clone itself: This receptor's antigen is unknown. No much larger clone exists at a distance of one base, and base qualities are not known.

General study outcomes and caveats: After vaccination, substantial breadth of spike-specific CD8+ and CD4+ T cell responses was reported. Compared with placebo recipients, Ad26.COV2.S recipients showed higher spike-specific TCR breadth (P = 0.0014). Vaccine and placebo recipients had similar non-spike TCR breadth, a finding consistent with the vaccine containing only spike. According to the authors, total T cell responses may have been underestimated by the TCR breadth and depth analyses. The study was not powered for comparison of responses between vaccine doses or regimens.

The sequencing here drew on peripheral blood, taken in a trial of Ad26.COV2.S vaccine versus placebo. The rearranged segments are TRBV7-2 and TRBJ2-7, and 9 junctional nucleotides match TRBD1. The clonotype originates from a person aged 18-65 years who received the Ad26.COV2.S COVID-19 vaccine or a placebo. At the DNA level, the sequence is TGTGCCAGCAGCGTCCGGACAGGGGATCGATCCTACGAGCAGTACTTC. This codes for CASSVRTGDRSYEQYF. With the portions outside the CDR3 filled from the reference TRBV7-2 and TRBJ2-7 genes, the complete variable region becomes GAGVSQSPSNKVTEKGKDVELRCDPISGHTALYWYRQSLGQGLEFLIYFQGNSAPDKSGLPSDRFSAERTGGSVSTLTIQRTQQEDSAVYLCASSVRTGDRSYEQYFGPGTRLTVT.